These 8 T cell receptor beta chains were all obtained from the same sample, sequenced in a study of blood T cell repertoires in COVID-19. The method was immunoSEQ multiplex PCR; TCRdb's version includes in-frame clones alone and lacks a portion of them. The table lists about 210,000 clones, 81% of them singletons. The sequencing input was PBMCs or T cells enriched from blood (not recorded which). The origin of the receptors is a woman aged 45-65 years with acute COVID-19.

V usage is TRBV21-1 and J usage is TRBJ1-1; whether TRBD1, the table's D call, matches the DNA was not checked. TRBV21-1 is noted as a pseudogene. The CDR3 totals 16 residues. The CDR3 loop reads CASSIPGTGGAAEAFF. CDR3 in DNA: TGTGCCAGCAGCATCCCCGGGACAGGGGGCGCTGCTGAAGCTTTCTTT.

V gene TRBV5-1 combines with J gene TRBJ2-7; TRBD1 agrees at 10 bases. CDR3 length equals 15 residues. Germline trimming cut 3 bases from V and 6 bases from J; bases unmatched to any gene: 9. The germline gives CDR1 SGHRS, CDR2 YFSETQ. CDR3 in amino acids: CASSSEPGQGLEQYF. The CDR3 region has the DNA TGCGCCAGCAGCTCCGAACCGGGACAGGGGCTCGAGCAGTACTTC.

The CDR3 reads CASSYADSSYEQYF. The DNA for the CDR3 is TGTGCCAGCAGCTACGCGGACAGCTCCTACGAGCAGTACTTC. The V call is TRBV11-2, the J call TRBJ2-7, with D possibly being TRBD1 (6 bases). CDR1 SGHAT and CDR2 FQNNGV come from the germline V gene. Trimming removed 4 bases from V and 0 bases from J, with 10 bases in between. The CDR3 is made up of 14 amino acids.

The DNA for the CDR3 is TGTGCCAGCAGCTTAATCGCGGGGGGATCTATATCGAACACCGGGGAGCTGTTTTTT. Translated: CASSLIAGGSISNTGELFF. J is TRBJ2-2 and V is TRBV7-8; TRBD2 matches at 8 bases. Per the germline V gene, CDR1 is SGHVS and CDR2 is FQNEAQ. Trimming cost V 2 bases and J 0 bases; bases outside gene matches: 11. CDR3 length: 19 amino acids. The variable domain in full, with the rest retrieved from reference TRBV7-8 and TRBJ2-2, is GAGVSQSPRYKVAKRGQDVALRCDPISGHVSLFWYQQALGQGPEFLTYFQNEAQLDKSGLPSDRFFAERPEGSVSTLKIQRTQQEDSAVYLCASSLIAGGSISNTGELFFGEGSRLTVL.

The chain carries TRBV7-8 and TRBJ2-1; 12 positions agree with TRBD2. The CDR3 has 21 amino acids. Germline loops: CDR1 SGHVS, CDR2 FQNEAQ. J was trimmed by 0 bases and V by 0 bases; bases with no gene match: 12. The CDR3 here is CASSLALSSGRGTSSYNEQFF. CDR3 bases: TGTGCCAGCAGCTTAGCTCTCTCTAGCGGGAGGGGAACCAGCTCCTACAATGAGCAGTTCTTC.

V is TRBV3-1 (or the pseudogene TRBV3-2) and J is TRBJ2-3, with TRBD2 matching 10 bases. Germline trimming cut 3 bases from V and 1 base from J; bases unmatched to any gene: 4. The CDR3 is 16 amino acids. CDR1 and CDR2 from the germline V gene are LGHDT and YNNKEL (reference sequence). The DNA for the CDR3 is TGTGCCAGCAGCCATCAGCGGGGGGGCGGCACAGATACGCAGTATTTT. This codes for CASSHQRGGGTDTQYF.

The CDR3 is CASSQPDYGGYTF. The CDR3 DNA reads TGTGCCAGCAGCCAACCTGACTATGGGGGCTACACCTTC. This chain links TRBV3-1 (or the pseudogene TRBV3-2) with TRBJ1-2, with D uncertain. This CDR3 spans 13 amino acids. Trimming left V 2 bases short and J 8 bases short, with 12 bases between. The germline gives CDR1 LGHDT, CDR2 YNNKEL (reference sequence).

The rearrangement joins TRBV10-3 to TRBJ1-6, with no clear D. The CDR3 is 14 residues long. With 6 bases removed from V and 5 bases from J, the gap between germline ends came to 11 bases. Germline V lookup: CDR1 ENHRY, CDR2 SYGVKD. The CDR3 DNA is TGTGCCATCAGCGAGAGAGGTAATAATTCACCCCTCCACTTT. Translation: CAISERGNNSPLHF.